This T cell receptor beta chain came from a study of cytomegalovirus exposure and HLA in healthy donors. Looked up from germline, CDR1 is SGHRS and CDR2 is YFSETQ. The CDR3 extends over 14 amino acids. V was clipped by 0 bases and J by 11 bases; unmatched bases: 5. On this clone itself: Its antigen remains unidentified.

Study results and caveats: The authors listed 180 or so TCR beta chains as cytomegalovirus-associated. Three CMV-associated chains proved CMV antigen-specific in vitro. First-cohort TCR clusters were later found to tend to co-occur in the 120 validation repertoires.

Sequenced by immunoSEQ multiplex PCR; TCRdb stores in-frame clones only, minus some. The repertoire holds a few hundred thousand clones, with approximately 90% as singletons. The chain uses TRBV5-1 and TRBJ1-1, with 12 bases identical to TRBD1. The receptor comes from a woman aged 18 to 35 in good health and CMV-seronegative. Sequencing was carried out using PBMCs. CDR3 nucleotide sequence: TGCGCCAGCAGCTTGGAGGGGACAGGGGGCGCGGCTTTCTTT. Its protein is CASSLEGTGGAAFF.